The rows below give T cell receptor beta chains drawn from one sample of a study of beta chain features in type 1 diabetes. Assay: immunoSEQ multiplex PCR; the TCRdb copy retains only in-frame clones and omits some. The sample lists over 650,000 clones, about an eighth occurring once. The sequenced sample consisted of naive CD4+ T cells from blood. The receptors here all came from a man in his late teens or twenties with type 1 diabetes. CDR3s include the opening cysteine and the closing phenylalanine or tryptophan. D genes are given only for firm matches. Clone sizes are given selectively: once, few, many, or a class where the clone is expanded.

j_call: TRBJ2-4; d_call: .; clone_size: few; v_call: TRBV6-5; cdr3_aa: CASSYGGAKNIQYF; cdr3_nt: TGTGCCAGCAGTTACGGGGGGGCCAAAAACATTCAGTACTTC
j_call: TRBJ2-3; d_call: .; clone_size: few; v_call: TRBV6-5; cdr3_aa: CASSPAHSTQYF; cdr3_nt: TGTGCCAGCAGCCCGGCGCATAGTACGCAGTATTTT
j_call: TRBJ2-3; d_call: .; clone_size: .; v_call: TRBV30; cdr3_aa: CAWRRVGRQGTDTQYF; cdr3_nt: TGTGCCTGGAGGAGGGTTGGGCGACAGGGCACAGATACGCAGTATTTT
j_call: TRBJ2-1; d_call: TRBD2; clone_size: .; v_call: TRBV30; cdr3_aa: CAWSVGTSGVYNEQFF; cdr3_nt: TGTGCCTGGAGTGTTGGTACTAGCGGGGTTTACAATGAGCAGTTCTTC
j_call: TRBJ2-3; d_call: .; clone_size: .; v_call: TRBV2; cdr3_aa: CASSLGGVVTQYF; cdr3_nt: TGTGCCAGCTCCCTTGGGGGTGTGGTTACGCAGTATTTT
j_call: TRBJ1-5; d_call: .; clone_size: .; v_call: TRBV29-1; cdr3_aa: CSVGGYNQPQHF; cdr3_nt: TGCAGCGTTGGCGGGTACAATCAGCCCCAGCATTTT
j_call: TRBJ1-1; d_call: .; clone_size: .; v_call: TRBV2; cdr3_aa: CASSASRVLTEAFF; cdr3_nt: TGTGCCAGCAGTGCCTCACGGGTGCTCACTGAAGCTTTCTTT
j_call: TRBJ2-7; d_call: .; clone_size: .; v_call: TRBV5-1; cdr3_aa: CASSSYTGSGYEQYF; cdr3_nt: TGCGCCAGCAGCTCTTATACGGGCTCGGGCTACGAGCAGTACTTC
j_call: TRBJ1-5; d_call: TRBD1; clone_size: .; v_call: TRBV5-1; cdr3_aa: CASSFGTGGNQPQHF; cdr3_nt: TGCGCCAGCAGCTTCGGGACAGGGGGCAATCAGCCCCAGCATTTT
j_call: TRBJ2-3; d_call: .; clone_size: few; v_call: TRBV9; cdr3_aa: CASSSPGGPTDTQYF; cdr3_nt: TGTGCCAGCAGCTCTCCCGGGGGGCCCACAGATACGCAGTATTTT
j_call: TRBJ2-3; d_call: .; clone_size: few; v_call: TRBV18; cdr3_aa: CASSRADTQYF; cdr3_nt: TGTGCCAGCTCACGGGCAGATACGCAGTATTTT
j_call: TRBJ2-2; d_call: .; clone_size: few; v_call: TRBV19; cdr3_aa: CASRKRENTGELFF; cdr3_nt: TGTGCCAGTAGAAAGCGAGAAAACACCGGGGAGCTGTTTTTT
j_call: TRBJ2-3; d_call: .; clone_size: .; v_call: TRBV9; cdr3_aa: CASSQSPASASTDTQYF; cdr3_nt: TGTGCCAGCAGCCAGTCCCCCGCCTCTGCGAGTACAGATACGCAGTATTTT
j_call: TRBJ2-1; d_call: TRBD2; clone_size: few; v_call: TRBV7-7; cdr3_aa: CASSLASNRLASNKDNEQFF; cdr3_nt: TGTGCTAGCAGCTTAGCGTCAAATCGACTAGCCTCGAACAAGGACAATGAGCAGTTCTTC
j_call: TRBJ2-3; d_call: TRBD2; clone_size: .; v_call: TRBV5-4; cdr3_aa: CASSETSRTDTQYF; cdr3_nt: TGTGCCAGCAGTGAGACTAGCAGGACAGATACGCAGTATTTT
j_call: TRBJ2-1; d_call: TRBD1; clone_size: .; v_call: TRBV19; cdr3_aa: CASSTGQGPYNEQFF; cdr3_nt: TGTGCCAGTAGTACAGGACAGGGTCCCTACAATGAGCAGTTCTTC
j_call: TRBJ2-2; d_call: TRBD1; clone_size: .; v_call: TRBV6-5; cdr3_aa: CASSYRGQGSTGELFF; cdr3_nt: TGTGCCAGCAGTTACCGGGGACAGGGGAGCACCGGGGAGCTGTTTTTT
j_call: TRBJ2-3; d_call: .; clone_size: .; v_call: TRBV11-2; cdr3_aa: CASLIGGNTQYF; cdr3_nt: TGTGCCAGCCTTATAGGGGGAAATACGCAGTATTTT
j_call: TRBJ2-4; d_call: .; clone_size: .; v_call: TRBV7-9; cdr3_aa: CASSPMKENIQYF; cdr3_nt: TGTGCCAGCAGCCCTATGAAGGAAAACATTCAGTACTTC
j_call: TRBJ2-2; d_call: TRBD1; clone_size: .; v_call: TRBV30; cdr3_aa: CAWSVGTGLYPGELFF; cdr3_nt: TGTGCCTGGAGTGTGGGGACAGGGTTATACCCCGGGGAGCTGTTTTTT
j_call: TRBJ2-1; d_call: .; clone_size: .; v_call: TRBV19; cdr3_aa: CASSIVGDRSHPEQFF; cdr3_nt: TGTGCCAGTAGTATAGTAGGGGACCGGTCTCACCCCGAGCAGTTCTTC
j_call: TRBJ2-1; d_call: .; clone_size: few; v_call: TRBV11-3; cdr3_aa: CASSLGGVRANEQFF; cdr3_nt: TGTGCCAGCAGCTTAGGAGGCGTAAGGGCGAATGAGCAGTTCTTC
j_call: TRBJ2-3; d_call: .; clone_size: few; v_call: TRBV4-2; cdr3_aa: CASSQEWEATTREDTQYF; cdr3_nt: TGTGCCAGCAGCCAAGAATGGGAGGCGACGACCCGGGAGGATACGCAGTATTTT
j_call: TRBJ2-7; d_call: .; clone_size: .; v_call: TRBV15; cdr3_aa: CATSRSTGDEQYF; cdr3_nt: TGTGCCACCAGCAGATCGACAGGCGACGAGCAGTACTTC
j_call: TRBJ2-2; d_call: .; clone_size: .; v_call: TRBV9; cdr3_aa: CASSVDPGDTGELFF; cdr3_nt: TGTGCCAGCAGCGTAGACCCTGGGGATACCGGGGAGCTGTTTTTT
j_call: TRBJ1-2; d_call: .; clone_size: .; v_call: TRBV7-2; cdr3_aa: CASSARGGAVGYTF; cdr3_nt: TGTGCCAGCAGCGCCCGCGGGGGCGCCGTCGGCTACACCTTC
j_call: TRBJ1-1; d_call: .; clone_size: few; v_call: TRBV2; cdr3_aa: CASSALGDGTEAFF; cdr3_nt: TGTGCCAGCAGTGCACTAGGTGATGGGACTGAAGCTTTCTTT
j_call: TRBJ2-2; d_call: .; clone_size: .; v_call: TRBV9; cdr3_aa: CASSARAFTGELFF; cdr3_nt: TGTGCCAGCAGCGCCCGGGCTTTCACCGGGGAGCTGTTTTTT
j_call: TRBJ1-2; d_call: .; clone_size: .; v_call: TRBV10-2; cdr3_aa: CASSERRTNYGYTF; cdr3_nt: TGCGCCAGCAGTGAAAGGAGGACTAACTATGGCTACACCTTC
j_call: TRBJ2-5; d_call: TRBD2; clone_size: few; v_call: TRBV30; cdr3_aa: CAWSVSRLARETQYF; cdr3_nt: TGTGCCTGGAGTGTCTCTAGACTAGCCCGTGAGACCCAGTACTTC
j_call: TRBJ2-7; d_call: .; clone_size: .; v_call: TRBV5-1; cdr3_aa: CASSSLRTYEQYF; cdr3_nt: TGCGCCAGCAGCTCCTTGAGGACTTACGAGCAGTACTTC
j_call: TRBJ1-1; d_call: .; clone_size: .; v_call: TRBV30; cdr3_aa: CAWSFRRNTEAFF; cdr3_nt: TGTGCCTGGAGTTTTAGGAGAAACACTGAAGCTTTCTTT
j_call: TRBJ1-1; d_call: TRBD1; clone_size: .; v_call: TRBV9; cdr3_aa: CASSARQGVTEAFF; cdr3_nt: TGTGCCAGCAGCGCTAGACAGGGGGTCACTGAAGCTTTCTTT
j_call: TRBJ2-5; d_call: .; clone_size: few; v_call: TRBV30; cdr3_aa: CAWDRNRVGETQYF; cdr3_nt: TGTGCCTGGGACAGAAACAGGGTCGGAGAGACCCAGTACTTC